The following is a T cell receptor beta chain sequence with its context. This record comes from a study of blood T cell repertoires in COVID-19. Study overall: Whether acute or convalescent, the COVID-19 samples came from the United States, Italy and Spain. PBMCs, B-cell-depleted T cells, or T cells provided the cDNA or gDNA that made up the material.

Study processing details: Reference gene primers were amplified, and this amplification served to estimate nucleated cell counts. Profiling relied on immunoSEQ multiplex PCR, and the TCRdb table lists in-frame clones only, not all of them. V and J calls plus clone size are reproduced from that table; the DNA served to infer D and trimming. There are roughly 320,000 clones in the sample; about nine tenths occur only once, and 1.5% to 2% lies in the top ten. The CDR3 loop spans 14 amino acids. Germline V CDR1 and CDR2: MNHEY, SVGAGI. The V and J ends lost 6 bases and 4 bases, in that order; junction bases with no gene match: 4.

The genes are TRBV6-5 and TRBJ1-5, with 9 bases matching TRBD1. The clonotype was recovered from a woman aged 25 to 39 with COVID-19, enrolled during active disease. Sequencing was carried out using peripheral blood. This CDR3 reads CASSSGQGNQPQHF. The CDR3 DNA reads as TGTGCCAGCAGCTCGGGACAGGGAAATCAGCCCCAGCATTTT.